The 8 T cell receptor beta chains listed next were all sequenced from one sample in a study of T cell repertoires in cytomegalovirus infection (dated by TCRdb to between 2019 and 2020). The data were produced on an Illumina HiSeq 1500. The raw public reads went through TCRdb reprocessing: fastp at Q25, MiXCR clone calling, in-frame beta chains kept. Under each unique CDR3 protein, matching rows form one entry showing the most common genes and DNA. Across this sample there are some 400,000 distinct CDR3 sequences, with roughly 30% seen only once. The top ten clonotypes cover roughly an eighth of the sample. The source material was PBMCs. The receptors stem from a human donor in good health (CMV status not recorded). Some clones in this sample may be carry-over from other donors' samples.

The gene calls are TRBV10-3 and TRBJ1-1; tentative D call: TRBD1 (5 bases). In germline, CDR1 is ENHRY, CDR2 SYGVKD. With 2 bases removed from V and 1 base from J, the gap between germline ends came to 11 bases. CDR3 length: 15 residues. The CDR3 nucleotides are TGTGCCATCAGTGAGAGGGGCAGGGCGAACACTGAAGCTTTCTTT. Its translation is CAISERGRANTEAFF.

This chain uses TRBV20-1 with TRBJ1-5; unclear D gene. CDR1 and CDR2 (germline): DFQATT, SNEGSKA (reference sequence). This CDR3 is 15 amino acids long. Between the trimmed V and J ends, which lost 0 bases and 7 bases, there was a span of 16 bases. The CDR3 sequence: CSAREAAYDSQPQHF. For the CDR3, the DNA is TGCAGTGCTAGAGAGGCAGCTTATGACTCCCAGCCCCAGCATTTT.

Note on this clonotype: A much more abundant neighbour one base away suggests this may be a read error. The CDR3 reads CASSYPTDNEQLF. DNA of the CDR3: TGTGCCAGCAGCTACCCCACCGACAATGAGCAGTTGTTC. The rearrangement uses TRBV7-8 and TRBJ2-1; unclear D gene. The CDR3 has 13 residues. Germline CDR1 is SGHVS and CDR2 is FQNEAQ.

This clonotype was picked up many times. CDR3 nucleotides: TGTGCCAGCAGCCCGGGGGCCCACTTGGGCTACACCTTC. This sequence encodes CASSPGAHLGYTF. The V call is TRBV12-3 or TRBV12-4, the J call TRBJ1-2; the D gene is possibly TRBD1 (6 bases). V was shortened by 6 bases and J by 8 bases, with 16 bases between the two germline ends. The CDR3 is made up of 13 amino acids.

This chain links TRBV7-9 with TRBJ1-5, with 10 positions matching TRBD1. CDR3 length: 15 amino acids. CDR1 and CDR2 from the germline V gene are SEHNR and FQNEAQ (reference sequence). Unmatched junction bases numbered 4, after V lost 1 base and J lost 7 bases. The CDR3 region is CASSLVGTGVQPQHF. CDR3 nucleotides: TGTGCCAGCAGCTTAGTAGGGACAGGGGTACAGCCCCAGCATTTT.

As concerns this clonotype: A read error may be the cause here, since a much bigger clone is one base away. This is likely a read error, given that the CDR3 carries no conserved phenylalanine or tryptophan at its end. The chain couples TRBV20-1 to TRBJ1-2; D unclear. V lost 5 bases, J lost 7 bases, and 17 bases lay in between. The CDR3 has 13 residues. The germline CDR1 and CDR2 sequences are DFQATT and SNEGSKA (reference sequence). The CDR3 here is CSAPGLRVRGYTL. The CDR3 region has the DNA TGCAGTGCTCCCGGGCTACGGGTTCGTGGCTACACCCTC.

This clonotype was picked up many times. The V gene is TRBV4-1, the J gene TRBJ1-6, with D possibly being TRBD1 (6 bases). The V end was cut by 4 bases, the J end by 5 bases, with 24 bases between. Germline V CDR1 and CDR2: MGHRA, YSYEKL. CDR3 length: 19 residues. CDR3 sequence: CASSPIYGGQGMNNSPLHF. As DNA, the CDR3 is TGCGCCAGCAGCCCGATCTATGGTGGTCAGGGGATGAATAATTCACCCCTCCACTTT.

The table lists this clonotype with a count of one. The chain joins TRBV25-1 to TRBJ2-1; a possible D gene is TRBD1 (6 bases). V dropped 6 bases and J dropped 10 bases, with 16 bases sitting between them. The CDR3 contains 13 residues. Germline lookup yields CDR1 MGHDK and CDR2 SYGVNS. This CDR3 is CASSLNRVREQFF. As DNA, the CDR3 is TGTGCCAGCAGCTTGAACAGGGTTAGGGAGCAGTTCTTC.